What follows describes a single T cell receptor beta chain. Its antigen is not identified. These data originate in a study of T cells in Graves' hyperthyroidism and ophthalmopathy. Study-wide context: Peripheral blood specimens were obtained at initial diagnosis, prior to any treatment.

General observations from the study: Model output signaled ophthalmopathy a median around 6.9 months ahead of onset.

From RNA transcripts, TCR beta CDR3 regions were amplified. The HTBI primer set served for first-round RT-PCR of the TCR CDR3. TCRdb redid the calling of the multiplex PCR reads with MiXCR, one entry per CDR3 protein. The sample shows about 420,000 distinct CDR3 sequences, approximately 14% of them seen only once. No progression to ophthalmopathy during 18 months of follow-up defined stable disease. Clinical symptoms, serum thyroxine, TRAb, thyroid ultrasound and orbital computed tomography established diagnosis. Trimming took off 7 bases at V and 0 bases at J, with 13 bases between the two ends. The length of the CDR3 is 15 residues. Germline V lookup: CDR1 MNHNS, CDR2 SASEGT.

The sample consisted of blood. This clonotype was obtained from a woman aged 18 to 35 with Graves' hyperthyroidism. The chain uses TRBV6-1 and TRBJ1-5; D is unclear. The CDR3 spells CASTPARNSNQPQHF. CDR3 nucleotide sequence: TGTGCCAGCACCCCCGCCAGGAATAGCAATCAGCCCCAGCATTTT.